Reported below is one TCR beta chain. Its antigen is as yet unknown. The CDR3 covers 16 residues. V was pared by 3 bases and J by 2 bases, with 18 bases between. The germline V gene has CDR1 DFQATT and CDR2 SNEGSKA (reference sequence). The data belong to a study of response to subunit inactivated influenza vaccine. Study-wide results and limits: There was a suggestion from the authors that each seasonal influenza vaccination recruits few new T cells.

Each CDR3 protein gets one entry after TCRdb re-called the RT-PCR reads with MiXCR. The sample consists of some 300,000 distinct CDR3 sequences, approximately 23% of them appearing once. The receptor was derived from a man between 50 and 69 years old who received an inactivated influenza vaccine. The starting material was PBMCs from blood, obtained less than 22 months after vaccination. This rearrangement joins TRBV20-1 to TRBJ2-3, with D possibly matching TRBD2 (6 bases). CDR3 in amino acids: CSASEMRDFLTDTQYF. In DNA, the CDR3 is TGCAGTGCTAGTGAGATGAGGGACTTCCTCACAGATACGCAGTATTTT.